The clone carrying this T cell receptor beta chain has a single count. Antigen specificity is unknown. Germline V gene lookup returns CDR1 PRHDT and CDR2 FYEKMQ (reference sequence). Trimming cost V 1 base and J 2 bases; bases outside gene matches: 6. This CDR3 is built from 16 residues. This specimen comes from a study of cytomegalovirus exposure and HLA in healthy donors. Overall study findings and caveats: Equally common other TCR beta chains were less clonally expanded than HLA-associated ones, a later analysis found.

PCR amplification relied on 60 Vbeta primers (plus 13 Jbeta primers). Sequencing used immunoSEQ multiplex PCR; TCRdb keeps in-frame clones, though not all of them. Of 60,000 to 75,000 clones detected, less than 80% appear once; the ten largest clones hold roughly 3%. The TCR originated in a woman aged 50 to 60 in good health and CMV-seronegative. The chain combines TRBV13 with TRBJ2-7; 9 nucleotides agree with TRBD2. Material for sequencing was PBMCs. The CDR3 coding sequence is TGTGCCAGCAGCTTAGTCGGGGCGGGAGGGGCCTACGAGCAGTACTTC. It codes for CASSLVGAGGAYEQYF.